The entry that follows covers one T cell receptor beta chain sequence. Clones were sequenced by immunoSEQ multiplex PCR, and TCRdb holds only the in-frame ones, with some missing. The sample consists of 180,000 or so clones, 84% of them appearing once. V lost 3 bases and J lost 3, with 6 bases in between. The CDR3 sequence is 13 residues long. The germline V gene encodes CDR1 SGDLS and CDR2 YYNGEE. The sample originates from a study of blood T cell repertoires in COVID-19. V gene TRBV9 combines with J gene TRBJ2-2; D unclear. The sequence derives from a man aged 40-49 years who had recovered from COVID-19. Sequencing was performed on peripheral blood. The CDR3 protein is CASSALDTGELFF. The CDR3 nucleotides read TGTGCCAGCAGCGCCCTCGACACCGGGGAGCTGTTTTTT.